These 25 T cell receptor beta chains originate from one sample sequenced in a study of cytomegalovirus exposure and HLA in healthy donors. Both 60 Vbeta primers and 13 Jbeta primers went into the PCR. Method: immunoSEQ multiplex PCR; TCRdb's copy keeps in-frame clones and lacks some. The sample records more than 95,000 clones, less than 80% being singletons. Sequencing was done on a sample of PBMCs. These receptors came from a woman in her thirties or forties in good health and CMV-seropositive.

On this clone itself: An end of the junction does not agree with germline; a read error may underlie this. The CDR3 is CASGNGQGPSSRGYPF. Here the CDR3 DNA reads TGTGCCAGTGGAAATGGGCAGGGGCCGAGTTCCCGGGGCTACCCCTTC. This rearrangement joins TRBV9 to TRBJ1-2; possibly TRBD1 for D (6 bases). Germline CDR1 is SGDLS and CDR2 is YYNGEE. The length of the CDR3 is 16 residues.

The chain combines TRBV6-5 with TRBJ2-2, with 7 bases fitting TRBD1. From germline, CDR1 is MNHEY and CDR2 SVGAGI. This CDR3 region has 16 residues. V trimming: 0 bases; J trimming: 4 bases; junction bases outside the gene matches: 5. CDR3 DNA: TGTGCCAGCAGTTACTCGATCCCAGGGGGCACCGGGGAGCTGTTTTTT. This sequence encodes CASSYSIPGGTGELFF.

V usage is TRBV27 and J usage is TRBJ2-7, with TRBD2 identical over 8 bases. CDR1 is MNHEY and CDR2 is SMNVEV in the germline V gene (reference sequence). There are 13 residues in the CDR3. After removal of 3 bases from V and 7 bases from J, the junction contained 5 bases not matched to a gene. The CDR3 DNA sequence: TGTGCCAGCAGTTTTACGCTAGCGGGTGAGCAGTACTTC. Translated: CASSFTLAGEQYF.

In this sample, this clone turned up a few times. The gene calls are TRBV5-8 and TRBJ1-6; unclear D gene. Per germline, CDR1 SGHTS and CDR2 YDEGEE. V was clipped by 5 bases and J by 6 bases, with 18 bases between them. The CDR3 loop spans 16 amino acids. The CDR3 DNA reads as TGTGCCAGCAGTCCTTTCCAGGCTTCCCTTAATTCACCCCTCCACTTT. This codes for CASSPFQASLNSPLHF.

This clone has only a few counts. The rearrangement links TRBV5-1 to TRBJ2-5; 10 bases line up with TRBD1. The CDR3 consists of 16 residues. Looked up from germline, CDR1 is SGHRS and CDR2 is YFSETQ. With V trimmed by 0 bases and J by 4 bases, 6 bases remained unmatched. CDR3: CASSLGPGTGAETQYF. Written as DNA, the CDR3 is TGCGCCAGCAGCTTGGGCCCCGGGACAGGGGCAGAGACCCAGTACTTC.

This clone was observed a few times. The rearrangement joins TRBV5-1 to TRBJ1-2; 12 bases fit TRBD1. The CDR3 loop spans 15 amino acids. The V gene end was trimmed by 0 bases and the J gene end by 7 bases; junction bases not matched to a gene: 4. Germline assignment: CDR1 SGHRS and CDR2 YFSETQ. CDR3: CASSLGGQGASGYTF. The DNA of the CDR3 is TGCGCCAGCAGCTTGGGGGGACAGGGGGCGAGTGGCTACACCTTC.

The chain links TRBV28 to TRBJ2-7, with TRBD2 identical over 7 bases. The CDR3 loop spans 17 amino acids. V shed 11 bases and J 3 bases; nucleotides not matched to a gene: 22. Germline loops: CDR1 MDHEN, CDR2 SYDVKM. The DNA of the CDR3 is TGTGCCGTATGGGGAAAGTGGGGAGGGGCTGGCCTCTACGAGCAGTACTTC. Translation gives CAVWGKWGGAGLYEQYF.

This clone was detected only a few times. V usage is TRBV4-2 and J usage is TRBJ2-7, with TRBD1 matching 7 bases. CDR1 LGHNA and CDR2 YNFKEQ come from the germline V gene. V was clipped by 4 bases and J by 5 bases; unmatched bases: 11. CDR3 length: 15 amino acids. The CDR3 here is CASSPGTVISNEQYF. Written as DNA, the CDR3 is TGTGCCAGCAGCCCCGGGACAGTAATAAGCAACGAGCAGTACTTC.

This clone has a handful of counts. J is TRBJ2-1 and V is TRBV10-3; TRBD2 is a possible D gene (5 bases). The CDR3 loop spans 16 amino acids. The germline V gene encodes CDR1 ENHRY and CDR2 SYGVKD. V lost 10 bases and J 1 base, leaving 20 bases between the germline ends. CDR3 protein: CASGLEGGPSYNEQFF. The CDR3, as DNA: TGTGCCAGCGGACTGGAAGGTGGGCCGTCCTACAATGAGCAGTTCTTC.

This clone was picked up a small number of times. The rearrangement joins TRBV7-8 to TRBJ2-3; no clear D. Per the germline V gene, CDR1 is SGHVS and CDR2 is FQNEAQ. The CDR3 length is 13 residues. Deletions cut 3 bases from V and 2 bases from J, with 6 bases between. In nucleotides, the CDR3 is TGTGCCAGCAGCTTTGAACACACAGATACGCAGTATTTT. It encodes CASSFEHTDTQYF.

The rearrangement joins TRBV7-9 to TRBJ2-1; no definite D call. V was trimmed by 5 bases and J by 3 bases, leaving 5 bases between them. Germline CDR1 reads SEHNR; CDR2 reads FQNEAQ (reference sequence). The CDR3 is made up of 12 amino acids. The CDR3 sequence: CASSPHYNEQFF. The CDR3 region has the DNA TGTGCCAGCAGCCCCCACTACAATGAGCAGTTCTTC.

The rearrangement joins TRBV5-6 to TRBJ2-1, with 9 bases fitting TRBD2. Germline assignment: CDR1 SGHDT and CDR2 YYEEEE. The CDR3 has 19 amino acids. Trimming took 3 bases from V and 0 from J; bases not matched to a gene: 13. CDR3 bases: TGTGCCAGCAGCTACGGGGGCCTAGCGGGACCCAGCTCCTACAATGAGCAGTTCTTC. Protein sequence: CASSYGGLAGPSSYNEQFF.

CDR3 amino acids: CASSLSRRIAGPGNEQFF. Written as DNA, the CDR3 is TGCGCCAGCAGCTTGAGTCGCCGGATAGCGGGTCCGGGCAATGAGCAGTTCTTC. The V gene is TRBV5-1, the J gene TRBJ2-1; 7 bases line up with TRBD2. V lost 1 base and J lost 6; bases outside the gene matches: 16. In germline, CDR1 is SGHRS, CDR2 YFSETQ. The CDR3 is 18 amino acids.

The chain links TRBV2 to TRBJ1-4; tentative D call: TRBD1 (6 bases). The CDR3 is 15 residues long. Trimming stripped 3 bases from V and 0 bases from J, with 8 bases between. The germline V gene has CDR1 SNHLY and CDR2 FYNNEI. This CDR3 is CASSEDSATNEKLFF. The CDR3 DNA follows: TGTGCCAGCAGTGAGGACAGCGCAACTAATGAAAAACTGTTTTTT. The whole variable domain, filled in from reference TRBV2 and TRBJ1-4, reads EPEVTQTPSHQVTQMGQEVILRCVPISNHLYFYWYRQILGQKVEFLVSFYNNEISEKSEIFDDQFSVERPDGSNFTLKIRSTKLEDSAMYFCASSEDSATNEKLFFGSGTQLSVL.

This chain joins TRBV30 and TRBJ2-1; D is possibly TRBD1 (6 bases). This CDR3 region has 14 residues. V was clipped by 6 bases and J by 7 bases, with 19 bases between them. Germline CDR1 GTSNPN, CDR2 SVGIG (reference sequence). In nucleotides, the CDR3 is TGTGCCTGTTCCGGACAGAGTTCTTGGAATGAGCAGTTCTTC. Protein product: CACSGQSSWNEQFF.

This sequence joins TRBV27 and TRBJ2-2; 7 positions agree with TRBD2. The CDR3 sequence is 16 residues long. V was pared by 1 base and J by 7 bases, with 9 bases of the junction left unmatched. The V gene's germline CDR1 is MNHEY and CDR2 SMNVEV (reference sequence). CDR3 in amino acids: CASSLWAGASVGELFF. CDR3 nucleotides: TGTGCCAGCAGTTTATGGGCGGGAGCCTCGGTCGGGGAGCTGTTTTTT.

The chain recombines TRBV25-1 with TRBJ2-1; weak D call: TRBD2 (5 bases). Germline values: CDR1 MGHDK, CDR2 SYGVNS. V was shortened by 1 base and J by 9 bases, with 19 bases between the two germline ends. The CDR3 sequence is 16 residues long. The CDR3 sequence is CASSEWGGSLGGEQFF. For the CDR3, the DNA is TGTGCCAGCAGTGAATGGGGTGGGAGCCTTGGCGGTGAGCAGTTCTTC. Based on the CDR3 plus reference TRBV25-1 and TRBJ2-1, the full variable domain is EADIYQTPRYLVIGTGKKITLECSQTMGHDKMYWYQQDPGMELHLIHYSYGVNSTEKGDLSSESTVSRIRTEHFPLTLESARPSHTSQYLCASSEWGGSLGGEQFFGPGTRLTVL.

Here the CDR3 reads CASSLNPQAYTEAFF. CDR3 sequence (DNA): TGTGCCAGCAGCTTAAATCCGCAGGCCTACACTGAAGCTTTCTTT. V and J are TRBV7-3 and TRBJ1-1, with D unresolved. The V gene's germline CDR1 is SGHTA and CDR2 FQGTGA. This CDR3 is built from 15 residues. V was cut by 1 base and J by 3 bases, with 12 bases left in between. The full variable domain, in which reference TRBV7-3 and TRBJ1-1 provide the parts outside the CDR3, is GAGVSQTPSNKVTEKGKYVELRCDPISGHTALYWYRQSLGQGPEFLIYFQGTGAADDSGLPNDRFFAVRPEGSVSTLKIQRTERGDSAVYLCASSLNPQAYTEAFFGQGTRLTVV.

The rearrangement uses TRBV6-6 and TRBJ1-5, with a weak D call TRBD1 (6 bases). Germline CDR1 is MNHNY and CDR2 is SVGAGI (reference sequence). The length of the CDR3 is 15 residues. V lost 5 bases, J lost 3 bases, and 14 bases lay in between. The chain's CDR3 is CASSPGGANNQPQHF. DNA for the CDR3: TGTGCCAGCAGTCCCGGGGGGGCTAACAATCAGCCCCAGCATTTT.

The sample holds a few counts of this clone. CDR3 amino acids: CASSFGRLFLPLAKNIQYF. The CDR3 DNA follows: TGTGCCAGCAGCTTCGGGAGGTTATTTCTTCCGTTGGCCAAAAACATTCAGTACTTC. The V gene is TRBV5-6, the J gene TRBJ2-4, with 7 nucleotides matching TRBD2. CDR1 SGHDT and CDR2 YYEEEE come from the germline V gene. The CDR3 loop spans 19 amino acids. Losses at the gene ends were 2 bases for V and 1 base for J; bases not matched to a gene: 15. Complete variable domain (other parts from reference TRBV5-6 and TRBJ2-4): DAGVTQSPTHLIKTRGQQVTLRCSPKSGHDTVSWYQQALGQGPQFIFQYYEEEERQRGNFPDRFSGHQFPNYSSELNVNALLLGDSALYLCASSFGRLFLPLAKNIQYFGAGTRLSVL.

V usage is TRBV6-4 and J usage is TRBJ2-7, with D possibly TRBD2 on 5 matching bases. This CDR3 has 14 amino acids. Germline values: CDR1 MRHNA, CDR2 SNTAGT. V was pared by 7 bases and J by 2 bases, with 15 bases between. The CDR3 spells CASTPGSRPYEQYF. CDR3 nucleotides: TGTGCCAGCACCCCGGGATCCCGTCCCTACGAGCAGTACTTC.

V gene TRBV5-4 combines with J gene TRBJ2-5; 8 positions match TRBD1. This CDR3 comprises 14 residues. V lost 5 bases, J lost 0 bases, and 3 bases stayed unmatched. Looked up from germline, CDR1 is SGHNT and CDR2 is YYREEE (reference sequence). CDR3 DNA: TGTGCCAGCAGGGACAGGGATCACCAAGAGACCCAGTACTTC. It specifies CASRDRDHQETQYF.

The chain joins TRBV4-2 to TRBJ2-2; 7 nucleotides match TRBD2. The germline V gene encodes CDR1 LGHNA and CDR2 YNFKEQ. This CDR3 is built from 18 residues. The V gene end was trimmed by 0 bases and the J gene end by 3 bases; junction bases not matched to a gene: 10. The CDR3 sequence is CASSQDPLRELDTGELFF. The DNA for the CDR3 is TGTGCCAGCAGCCAAGACCCCCTGCGGGAGCTCGACACCGGGGAGCTGTTTTTT.

CDR3 DNA sequence: TGTGCCAGCTCGGAGATGGGGGGGGGAGAAAAACTGTTTTTT. Encoded protein: CASSEMGGGEKLFF. The V and J genes are TRBV2 and TRBJ1-4; TRBD1 is a possible D gene (5 bases). The CDR3 length is 14 residues. With 8 bases removed from V and 8 bases from J, the gap between germline ends came to 18 bases. The germline V gene encodes CDR1 SNHLY and CDR2 FYNNEI.

The gene calls are TRBV7-9 and TRBJ1-2; 7 bases are shared with TRBD1. After removal of 6 bases from V and 4 bases from J, the junction contained 8 bases not matched to a gene. CDR1 is SEHNR and CDR2 is FQNEAQ in the germline V gene (reference sequence). This CDR3 comprises 14 residues. CDR3: CASSYRDSLYGYTF. The CDR3 DNA reads TGTGCCAGCAGTTATAGGGACAGCCTCTATGGCTACACCTTC.